This TCR beta chain was identified in a study of T cells in localized non-small cell lung cancer. Study results and caveats: Uninvolved adjacent lung showed higher T cell clonality than tumor. Appearing in adjacent lung were a median about 59 of the top 100 tumor clones. Investigators sequenced only a single tumor region, leaving heterogeneity possible.

V was trimmed by 8 bases and J by 2 bases, leaving 12 bases between them. CDR3 length: 13 amino acids. The V gene's germline CDR1 is MNHEY and CDR2 SMNVEV (reference sequence). Assay: immunoSEQ multiplex PCR; the TCRdb copy retains only in-frame clones and omits some. This table holds 15,000 to 17,000 clones, more than 70% found once. This clone was seen only once. The target antigen is unknown. This chain links TRBV27 with TRBJ2-5; a possible D gene is TRBD2 (5 bases). The receptor was isolated from a male donor older than 55 with stage II lung adenocarcinoma. Sample: peripheral blood mononuclear cells, taken before any cancer treatment. The CDR3 DNA sequence: TGTGCCAGCGCGGGCCTAACACAAGAGACCCAGTACTTC. Translating it yields CASAGLTQETQYF.